This T cell receptor (beta chain) was sequenced during a study of blood T cell repertoires in COVID-19 (dated by TCRdb to 2018 to 2021). Regarding the research as a whole: Samples covering the acute and convalescent phases of COVID-19 were provided by collaborators in the United States, Italy and Spain. The material from the prospective study consisted of cDNA or gDNA derived from T cells, B-cell-depleted T cells, or PBMCs. Subjects who had been exposed to COVID-19, were actively infected with it, or had recovered from it provided the deeply sampled blood TCRbeta repertoires that made up the dataset. The repertoires were released in a freely available public database intended as a resource for research on the immune response to SARS-CoV-2. Samples came from the ongoing ImmuneRACE study (first 160 participants) plus 1,254 subjects from 6 global collaborators. A de-identified subject ID, COVID-19 status, age in years and sex were almost always included in the sample metadata. HLA class I and class II types, where available, came from metadata supplied by the sample provider rather than from assay-based typing.

TCRbeta CDR3 regions were amplified from genomic DNA by means of the immunoSEQ Assay, a bias-controlled multiplex PCR. On the study's bioinformatics: Within the assay, amplification of reference gene primers was used to estimate how many nucleated cells each sample contained. Sequence reads were collapsed and filtered to measure the absolute abundance of every unique TCRbeta CDR3 rearrangement. For each sample, productive Simpson clonality was calculated as the square root of Simpson's diversity index over productive rearrangements. Entries here come from immuneACCESS through TCRdb and include only in-frame sequences with V and J called. Some clones fail to appear in such tables; in the studies checked, an unresolved V gene covers under half of the shortfall, and the cause of the remainder is unknown. V, J and clone size were drawn from that table, and D and trimming were deduced from the DNA. Present in this sample are 25,000 to 30,000 clones, around 88% of which were seen just once. The top ten clones comprise 16% of the sample.

The CDR1 and CDR2 encoded by the germline V gene are MNHEY and SVGAGI. V was cut back by 6 bases and J by 4 bases, leaving a gap of 16 bases between them. CDR3 length: 14 amino acids, cysteine to phenylalanine. Only the CDR3 DNA is retained, 42 bases long and in frame from the first base. The collaborating institutions used their own protocols to collect whole blood in K2EDTA tubes. For TCRbeta analysis, collaborators shipped samples as frozen whole blood, isolated PBMCs, or DNA extracted from either of those sample types. General findings and caveats noted by the study authors: Clinical and demographic metadata were provided uncurated, with the amount varying by source and participant.

Remarks on this clone: Its binding antigen is unknown. Base qualities are not at hand, and no much larger clone is one base apart.

This sequence originates from a human donor in a cohort sampled during active COVID-19. What was sequenced was peripheral blood. This chain is built from TRBV6-5 and TRBJ2-7; the D gene is perhaps TRBD2, on 6 matching bases. The CDR3 here reads CASSPGVGGYEQYF. The nucleotide sequence reads TGTGCCAGCAGCCCGGGAGTGGGCGGGTACGAGCAGTACTTC.